The clone carrying this T cell receptor (beta chain) was seen only once. The CDR3 extends over 12 amino acids. Trimming took off 2 bases at V and 4 bases at J, with 5 bases between the two ends. Germline lookup yields CDR1 SGHAT and CDR2 FQNNGV. Per the original data handling: From reference gene primer amplification, estimates of nucleated cell counts were derived. Assay: immunoSEQ multiplex PCR; the TCRdb copy retains only in-frame clones and omits some. V and J calls and clone size come straight from that table; D and trimming were deduced from the DNA. The table has some 200,000 clones, 75% to 85% seen once. This sample is part of a study of blood T cell repertoires in COVID-19. Overall study: Italy, Spain and the United States were the sources of the convalescent and acute COVID-19 samples. From T cells, B-cell-depleted T cells, or PBMCs came the material, which was cDNA or gDNA.

The clonotype was recovered from a woman older than 75 with COVID-19, enrolled during active disease. This chain joins TRBV11-2 and TRBJ2-5; no clear D gene. Sequencing was carried out using peripheral blood. CDR3 protein: CASSLPRETQYF. The CDR3, as DNA: TGTGCCAGCAGCTTACCCCGAGAGACCCAGTACTTC.